This TCR beta chain was found in a study of response to subunit inactivated influenza vaccine. Study conclusions and caveats: Authors proposed each seasonal influenza vaccination draws in few new T cells.

A remark on this clonotype: What it binds is unknown.

TCRdb recomputed calls from the RT-PCR reads with MiXCR, one row per CDR3 protein. The sample contains about 780,000 distinct CDR3 sequences, roughly 20% of which appear only once. The receptor's source is a man between 45 and 60 years old who received an inactivated influenza vaccine. The material was PBMCs from blood, obtained roughly 5 days after vaccination.

Here the CDR3 reads CASSPGYQETQYF. CDR3 nucleotide sequence: TGTGCCAGCAGTCCAGGGTACCAAGAGACCCAGTACTTC. V gene TRBV6-6 combines with J gene TRBJ2-5, with D possibly TRBD1 on 5 matching bases. The CDR3 covers 13 residues. V shed 5 bases and J shed 0 bases, with 7 bases lying between them. CDR1 and CDR2 from the germline V gene are MNHNY and SVGAGI (reference sequence).